Detailed here is one TCR beta chain. The data belong to a study of blood T cell repertoires in COVID-19. The overall study: Material from acute and convalescent COVID-19 was sourced from the United States, Italy and Spain. Sources were T cells, B-cell-depleted T cells, or PBMCs; the material itself was cDNA or gDNA.

Per the original methods: Estimates of nucleated cell counts were drawn from the amplification of reference gene primers. Here immunoSEQ multiplex PCR was the method, and the copy in TCRdb shows in-frame clones only, minus some. The V and J calls and the clone size are those of that table, but D and trimming were determined from the DNA. The sample holds 350,000 to 450,000 clones, less than 85% seen once. The CDR3 extends over 15 amino acids. Germline V CDR1 and CDR2: LNHDA, SQIVND (reference sequence). With 5 bases removed from V and 14 bases from J, the gap between germline ends came to 24 bases. The chain joins TRBV19 to TRBJ1-4; tentative D call: TRBD1 (5 bases). The sample taken for sequencing was peripheral blood. The sequence derives from a woman aged 18 to 35 with acute or convalescent COVID-19. CDR3 loop: CASSVQGGGEQRLFF. The CDR3 DNA is TGTGCCAGTAGTGTTCAGGGCGGTGGCGAGCAGAGGCTGTTTTTT.